These 20 T cell receptor beta chains were sequenced from one sample in a study of blood T cell repertoires in COVID-19. Sequencing used immunoSEQ multiplex PCR; TCRdb keeps in-frame clones, though not all of them. Here the sample spans 200,000 to 250,000 clones, about 85% being singletons. The source material was peripheral blood. The receptors shown here come from a woman younger than 35 who had recovered from COVID-19.

The V and J genes are TRBV7-2 and TRBJ2-3; perhaps TRBD1 as D (6 bases). Germline CDR1 and CDR2: SGHTA and FQGNSA. The CDR3 has 15 residues. The ends were cut back, 5 bases at V and 2 bases at J, with 14 bases in the middle. The CDR3 loop reads CASSEPRGPTDTQYF. The CDR3 bases are TGTGCCAGCAGCGAACCCAGGGGTCCCACAGATACGCAGTATTTT. The full variable domain, completed using reference TRBV7-2 and TRBJ2-3, is GAGVSQSPSNKVTEKGKDVELRCDPISGHTALYWYRQSLGQGLEFLIYFQGNSAPDKSGLPSDRFSAERTGGSVSTLTIQRTQQEDSAVYLCASSEPRGPTDTQYFGPGTRLTVL.

V usage is TRBV4-3 and J usage is TRBJ2-7; the D is unclear. The CDR3 totals 14 residues. V dropped 3 bases and J dropped 2 bases, with 11 bases sitting between them. The germline gives CDR1 LGHNA, CDR2 YSLEER. The CDR3 coding sequence is TGCGCCAGCAGCCAGAAGTACTCAACCTACGAGCAGTACTTC. Its translation: CASSQKYSTYEQYF.

This clone has a handful of counts. V and J are TRBV7-6 and TRBJ2-2, with 12 bases fitting TRBD2. J lost 6 bases, V lost 5 bases, and 7 bases had no gene match. Germline CDR1 is SGHVS and CDR2 is FNYEAQ. The CDR3 sequence is 16 residues long. Here the CDR3 reads CASSARLAGVAGELFF. The DNA of the CDR3 is TGTGCCAGCAGCGCTCGACTAGCGGGAGTAGCCGGGGAGCTGTTTTTT.

The chain combines TRBV20-1 with TRBJ2-1; weak D call: TRBD2 (5 bases). Germline V gene lookup returns CDR1 DFQATT and CDR2 SNEGSKA (reference sequence). V was cut by 6 bases and J by 8 bases, with 29 bases left in between. The CDR3 covers 17 residues. CDR3 coding DNA: TGCAGTGCCAGTACGGATAAGCGGACGCCAGGTTTTTATGAGCAGTTCTTC. Residues: CSASTDKRTPGFYEQFF.

The count of this clone is one. This chain connects TRBV30 to TRBJ1-5; TRBD1 aligns across 9 bases. The CDR3 contains 14 residues. CDR1 is GTSNPN and CDR2 is SVGIG in the germline V gene (reference sequence). V gave up 5 bases and J gave up 7 bases; unmatched junction bases: 9. The CDR3 region is CAWENRGRGQPQHF. Here the CDR3 DNA reads TGTGCCTGGGAAAACAGGGGGCGAGGGCAGCCCCAGCATTTT.

The chain couples TRBV6-5 to TRBJ2-7; D is unclear. CDR3 length equals 10 residues. Germline V CDR1 and CDR2: MNHEY, SVGAGI. The V gene lost 8 bases and the J gene lost 1 base, with 3 bases spanning the gap. The CDR3 sequence is CASRSYEQYF. For the CDR3, the DNA is TGTGCCAGCCGTTCCTACGAGCAGTACTTC.

V is TRBV25-1 and J is TRBJ2-5; 7 bases are shared with TRBD2. Germline values: CDR1 MGHDK, CDR2 SYGVNS. The trim removed 4 bases at V and 0 bases at J, leaving 8 bases unmatched. The CDR3 is made up of 16 amino acids. CDR3 sequence: CASSASAGPYQETQYF. CDR3 in DNA: TGTGCCAGCAGTGCGTCAGCGGGACCGTACCAAGAGACCCAGTACTTC.

V usage is TRBV7-9 and J usage is TRBJ1-3; no clear D. Germline V CDR1 and CDR2: SEHNR, FQNEAQ (reference sequence). The V and J ends lost 1 base and 0 bases respectively, with 7 bases between them. This CDR3 region has 15 residues. The CDR3 loop reads CASSLGGNSGNTIYF. The CDR3, as DNA: TGTGCCAGCAGCTTAGGCGGAAACTCTGGAAACACCATATATTTT.

V and J are TRBV9 and TRBJ2-5, with 7 bases identical to TRBD2. Looked up from germline, CDR1 is SGDLS and CDR2 is YYNGEE. The CDR3 totals 15 residues. J gave up 2 bases and V 0 bases, and 4 bases lay outside the gene matches. Here the CDR3 reads CASSVGREAQETQYF. The DNA of the CDR3 is TGTGCCAGCAGCGTAGGTCGGGAGGCTCAAGAGACCCAGTACTTC.

The chain joins TRBV27 to TRBJ2-3, with D unclear. Germline V gene lookup returns CDR1 MNHEY and CDR2 SMNVEV (reference sequence). V lost 5 bases to trimming and J lost 6 bases, with 12 bases between them. The CDR3 is 13 amino acids. The CDR3 is CASSPTTWDTQYF. The CDR3 DNA sequence: TGTGCCAGCAGTCCTACGACTTGGGATACGCAGTATTTT.

The CDR3 DNA reads as TGCGCCAGCAGCTTGGCCGGGACAGAAATCTCCTACGAGCAGTACTTC. Its translation is CASSLAGTEISYEQYF. The rearrangement links TRBV5-1 to TRBJ2-7; 7 nucleotides match TRBD1. Germline V gene sequence: CDR1 SGHRS, CDR2 YFSETQ. Trimming took 0 bases from V and 0 from J; bases not matched to a gene: 6. The CDR3 extends over 16 amino acids.

The chain joins TRBV5-4 to TRBJ2-7; D unresolved. CDR1 is SGHNT, CDR2 YYREEE, per germline (reference sequence). Trimming stripped 3 bases from V and 0 bases from J, with 4 bases between. This CDR3 is built from 12 residues. The CDR3, as DNA: TGTGCCAGCAGCTGGAGCTCCTACGAGCAGTACTTC. Amino acids: CASSWSSYEQYF.

The genes are TRBV14 and TRBJ2-7, with D possibly matching TRBD1 (5 bases). The germline V and J ends were trimmed by 1 base and 9 bases, with 7 bases remaining between them. CDR3 length: 11 amino acids. The germline gives CDR1 SGHDN, CDR2 FVKESK. The CDR3 DNA sequence: TGTGCCAGCAGCCAAGGGGGCTGGCAGTACTTC. This sequence encodes CASSQGGWQYF.

This clone was recorded only once. J is TRBJ2-1 and V is TRBV15; tentatively, D is TRBD2 (5 bases). Per the germline V gene, CDR1 is LNHNV and CDR2 is YYDKDF (reference sequence). Deletions cut 1 base from V and 3 bases from J, with 16 bases between. The CDR3 loop spans 17 amino acids. CDR3 in amino acids: CATSRAGERSFYNEQFF. CDR3 DNA sequence: TGTGCCACCAGCAGAGCGGGCGAGCGGAGCTTCTACAATGAGCAGTTCTTC.

CDR3 in DNA: TGTGCCAGCAGTCCCGGCGGTGAAAAACTGTTTTTT. Protein: CASSPGGEKLFF. The rearrangement joins TRBV7-9 to TRBJ1-4; D remains ambiguous. CDR3 length: 12 amino acids. Germline CDR1 and CDR2: SEHNR and FQNEAQ (reference sequence). Trimming removed 6 bases from V and 7 bases from J, with 9 bases in between.

CDR3: CASSSPGLAVNEQFF. DNA for the CDR3: TGCGCCAGCAGCTCTCCGGGACTAGCGGTCAATGAGCAGTTCTTC. The chain employs TRBV5-1 and TRBJ2-1; 11 bases are a match to TRBD2. Looked up from germline, CDR1 is SGHRS and CDR2 is YFSETQ. The trim removed 3 bases at V and 6 bases at J, leaving 5 bases unmatched. This CDR3 contains 15 residues.

V and J are TRBV5-6 and TRBJ1-3, with TRBD1 as a possible D gene (6 bases). Per the germline V gene, CDR1 is SGHDT and CDR2 is YYEEEE. The ends were cut back, 4 bases at V and 0 bases at J, with 11 bases in the middle. The CDR3 spans 15 residues. CDR3 region: CASSAGAGSGNTIYF. Written as DNA, the CDR3 is TGTGCCAGCAGCGCGGGGGCCGGCTCTGGAAACACCATATATTTT.

V gene TRBV5-8 combines with J gene TRBJ2-1; D is ambiguous. Germline values: CDR1 SGHTS, CDR2 YDEGEE. This CDR3 is 13 amino acids long. V lost 0 bases and J 4 bases, leaving 5 bases between the germline ends. In DNA form, the CDR3 reads TGTGCCAGCAGCTTGGTGCGGTACAATGAGCAGTTCTTC. This sequence encodes CASSLVRYNEQFF.

The V gene is TRBV6-2 or TRBV6-3, the J gene TRBJ2-3; 9 bases agree with TRBD2. The CDR3 is 18 residues long. Germline V gene data show CDR1 as MNHEY and CDR2 as SVGEGT. J was trimmed by 1 base and V by 0 bases; bases with no gene match: 8. CDR3 amino acids: CASSYSTRLADGTDTQYF. The CDR3 coding sequence is TGTGCCAGCAGTTACTCGACCCGACTAGCGGATGGCACAGATACGCAGTATTTT.

The chain couples TRBV10-1 to TRBJ2-3; 10 bases are shared with TRBD2. This CDR3 contains 14 residues. V trimming: 8 bases; J trimming: 5 bases; junction bases outside the gene matches: 7. Germline values: CDR1 WNHNN, CDR2 SYGVQD (reference sequence). CDR3 nucleotides: TGCGCCAGCCAGGCTAGCGGGAGTTTAGATACGCAGTATTTT. Translated, it gives CASQASGSLDTQYF.